This entry concerns a single TCR beta chain. This specimen belongs to a study of OX40 agonist ivuxolimab in advanced cancers. Study in general: The study treated patients with ivuxolimab, an agonistic anti-OX40 (CD134) antibody. All patients had ivuxolimab intravenously every 2 weeks at 0.01 to 10 mg/kg. Head and neck, renal cell, melanoma or hepatocellular carcinoma were the cancers that dose-escalation patients had.

V lost 0 bases and J lost 4, with 16 bases in between. Germline V gene sequence: CDR1 SGHTA, CDR2 FQGNSA. This CDR3 contains 18 residues. Here immunoSEQ multiplex PCR was the method, and the copy in TCRdb shows in-frame clones only, minus some. Among around 35,000 clones listed, about 92% were seen once. This TCR came from an adult with an advanced solid tumor such as melanoma, head and neck, liver or kidney cancer. Sequencing used CD4+ or CD8+ T cells sorted from blood, obtained in a trial of the OX40 agonist ivuxolimab. The rearrangement uses TRBV7-2 and TRBJ2-6; no firm D call. This CDR3 reads CASSLAPDRALGANVLTF. In DNA form, the CDR3 reads TGTGCCAGCAGCTTAGCGCCCGATAGAGCTCTGGGGGCCAACGTCCTGACTTTC.